The 2 T cell receptor beta chains in this list originate from one sample, sequenced in a study of cytomegalovirus exposure and HLA in healthy donors (dated by TCRdb to the late 2010s). Library preparation employed the immunoSEQ multiplex PCR assay. For the multiplex PCR, a mixture combining 60 forward primers for TCR Vbeta segments and 13 reverse primers for TCR Jbeta segments was used. The table comes from immuneACCESS by way of TCRdb, which keeps in-frame sequences with V and J called. Part of the clones is missing from these tables; in studies checked, under half for an unresolved V gene and the rest for unknown reasons. Recorded for this sample are approximately 160,000 clones; approximately 80% of them occurred a single time. The ten largest account for over 2% of the sample. The sample consisted of PBMCs. The receptor set was obtained from a woman in her forties in good health and CMV-seropositive.

The rearrangement joins TRBV6-1 to TRBJ2-5, with a weak D call TRBD2 (7 bases). Germline V CDR1 and CDR2: MNHNS, SASEGT. V gave up 2 bases and J gave up 4 bases, with 20 bases separating them. This CDR3 has 17 residues. As DNA, the CDR3 is TGTGCCAGCAGTGAATGGGGCCTAGGGGGGGGCAGAGAGACCCAGTACTTC. It is translated as CASSEWGLGGGRETQYF.

This clone was found a few times. CDR3: CASSLGVGEAKNIQYF. CDR3 coding DNA: TGTGCCAGCAGCTTAGGAGTGGGAGAGGCCAAAAACATTCAGTACTTC. The chain links TRBV11-3 to TRBJ2-4; maybe TRBD2 (5 bases). Germline assignment: CDR1 SGHNT and CDR2 YENEEA. The CDR3 consists of 16 residues. V lost 1 base and J lost 1, with 11 bases in between.